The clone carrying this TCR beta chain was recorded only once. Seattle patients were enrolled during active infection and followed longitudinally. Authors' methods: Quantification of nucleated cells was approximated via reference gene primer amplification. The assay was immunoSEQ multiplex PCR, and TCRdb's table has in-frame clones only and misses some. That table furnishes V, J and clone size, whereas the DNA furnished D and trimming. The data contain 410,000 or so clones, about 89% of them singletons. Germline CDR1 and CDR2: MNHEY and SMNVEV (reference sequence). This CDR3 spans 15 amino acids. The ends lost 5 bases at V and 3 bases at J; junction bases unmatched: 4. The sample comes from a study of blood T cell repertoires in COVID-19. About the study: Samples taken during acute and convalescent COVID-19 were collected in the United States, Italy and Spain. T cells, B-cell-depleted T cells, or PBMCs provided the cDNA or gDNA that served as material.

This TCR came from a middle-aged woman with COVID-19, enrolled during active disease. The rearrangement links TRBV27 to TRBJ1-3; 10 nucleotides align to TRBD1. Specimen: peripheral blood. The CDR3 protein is CASSRTGGIGNTIYF. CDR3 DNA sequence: TGTGCCAGCAGTAGGACAGGGGGTATTGGAAACACCATATATTTT.